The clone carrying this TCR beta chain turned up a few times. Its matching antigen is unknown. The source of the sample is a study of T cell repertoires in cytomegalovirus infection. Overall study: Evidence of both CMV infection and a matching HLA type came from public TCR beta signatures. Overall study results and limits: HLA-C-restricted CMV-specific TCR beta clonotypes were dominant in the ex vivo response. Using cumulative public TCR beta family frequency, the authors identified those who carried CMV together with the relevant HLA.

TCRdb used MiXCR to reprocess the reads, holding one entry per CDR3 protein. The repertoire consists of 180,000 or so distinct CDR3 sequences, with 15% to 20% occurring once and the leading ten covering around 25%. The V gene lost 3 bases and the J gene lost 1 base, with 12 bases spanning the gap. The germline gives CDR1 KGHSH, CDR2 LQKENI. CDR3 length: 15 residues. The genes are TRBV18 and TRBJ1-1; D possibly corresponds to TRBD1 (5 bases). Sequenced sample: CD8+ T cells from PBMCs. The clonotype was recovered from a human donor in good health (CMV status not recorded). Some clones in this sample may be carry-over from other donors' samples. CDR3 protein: CASSPLGPENTEAFF. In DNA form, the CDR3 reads TGTGCCAGCTCACCTCTGGGACCAGAGAACACTGAAGCTTTCTTT.